This TCR beta chain comes out of a study of cytomegalovirus exposure and HLA in healthy donors. On this clone: Its antigen is still unknown.

General study findings and limits: In a later analysis, donors in an Asian-associated ancestry cluster reportedly had fewer N-insertions in productive TCRs than the cohort mean. Investigators reported 150 to 200 TCR beta chains as tied to cytomegalovirus.

Germline assignment: CDR1 LNHDA and CDR2 SQIVND (reference sequence). This CDR3 has 14 residues. The ends were cut back, 3 bases at V and 0 bases at J, with 9 bases in the middle. Both 60 Vbeta primers and 13 Jbeta primers went into the PCR. Data came from immunoSEQ multiplex PCR; TCRdb stores just in-frame clones and leaves some out. Seen here are 80,000 to 130,000 clones, 75% observed once, and the top ten hold 4.5% to 5%. Sequencing was performed on PBMCs. This clonotype was sampled from a woman under 30 in good health and CMV-seropositive. V usage is TRBV19 and J usage is TRBJ2-7; D call uncertain. The CDR3 nucleotides read TGTGCCAGTAGTATTGAGGCCAGCTCCTACGAGCAGTACTTC. It codes for CASSIEASSYEQYF. The full variable domain, rest sourced from reference TRBV19 and TRBJ2-7, is DGGITQSPKYLFRKEGQNVTLSCEQNLNHDAMYWYRQDPGQGLRLIYYSQIVNDFQKGDIAEGYSVSREKKESFPLTVTSAQKNPTAFYLCASSIEASSYEQYFGPGTRLTVT.